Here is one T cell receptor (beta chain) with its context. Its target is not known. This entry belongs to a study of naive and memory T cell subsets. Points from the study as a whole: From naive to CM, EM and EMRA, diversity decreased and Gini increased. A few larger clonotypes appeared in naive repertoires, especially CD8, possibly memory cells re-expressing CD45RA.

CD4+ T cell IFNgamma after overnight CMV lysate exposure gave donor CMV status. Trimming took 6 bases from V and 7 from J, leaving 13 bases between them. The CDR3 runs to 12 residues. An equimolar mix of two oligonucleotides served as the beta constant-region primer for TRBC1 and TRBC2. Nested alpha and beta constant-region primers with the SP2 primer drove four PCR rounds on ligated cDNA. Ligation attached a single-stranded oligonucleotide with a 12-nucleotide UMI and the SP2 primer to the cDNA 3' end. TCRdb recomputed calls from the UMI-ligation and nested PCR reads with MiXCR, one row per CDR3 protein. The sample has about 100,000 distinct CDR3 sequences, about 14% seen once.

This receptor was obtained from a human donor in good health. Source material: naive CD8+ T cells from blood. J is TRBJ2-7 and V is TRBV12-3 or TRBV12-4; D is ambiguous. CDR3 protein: CASSLRVGEQYF. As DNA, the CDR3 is TGTGCCAGCAGCCTCCGGGTGGGGGAGCAGTACTTC.